This T cell receptor (beta chain) was documented in a study of blood T cell repertoires in COVID-19. Study in general: Donors in the United States, Italy and Spain gave samples during acute or convalescent COVID-19.

Source study methods: Amplification of reference gene primers was used by the study to estimate nucleated cell counts. The table came from immunoSEQ multiplex PCR; TCRdb's copy has only in-frame clones and leaves some out. V and J calls and clone size are those listed in that table; D and trimming were worked out from the DNA. This sample has fewer than 200,000 clones; around nine tenths occur once, and the top ten carry about 12%. The CDR3 consists of 14 residues. Germline V CDR1 and CDR2: SEHNR, FQNEAQ (reference sequence). Trimming pared 1 base from V and 3 bases from J, leaving 10 bases between. Input material: peripheral blood. This chain connects TRBV7-9 to TRBJ2-7; no clear D gene. This TCR was sampled from a woman in her seventies with COVID-19, enrolled during active disease. The CDR3 spells CASSLVEPFYEQYF. The CDR3 nucleotides read TGTGCCAGCAGCTTAGTGGAGCCGTTCTACGAGCAGTACTTC.